These T cell receptor beta chains were read from a single sample in a study of CD8 T cells in Susac syndrome. TCRdb re-called the immunoSEQ multiplex PCR reads through MiXCR, storing one row per CDR3 protein. In the table there are fewer than 300,000 distinct CDR3 sequences, 85% of which are singletons. The material sequenced was CD8+ T cells from PBMCs. The receptor source for this set is a human donor with multiple sclerosis. The CDR3 runs from the conserved cysteine through the conserved F or W. Each record gives: CDR3 DNA, CDR3 protein, V gene, clone size, D gene, J gene. A D gene is named only where the DNA matches it firmly. Clone size is stated in some rows and not others, as once, few, many or a class when expanded.

TGTGCCAGCCTGGGGGCCGACCTACAAGAGACCCAGTACTTC CASLGADLQETQYF TRBV7-8 . . TRBJ2-5
TGTGCCAGCAGCTTACTGGGACTAGCAAACAATGAGCAGTTCTTC CASSLLGLANNEQFF TRBV7-3 . TRBD2 TRBJ2-1
TGCGCCAGCAGCTCAGGACAGTGGAATGAGCAGTTCTTC CASSSGQWNEQFF TRBV5-1 . . TRBJ2-1
TGTGCCAGCAGCTTAGCTTTGATGGATAGCAATCAGCCCCAGCATTTT CASSLALMDSNQPQHF TRBV7-9 . . TRBJ1-5
TGTGCCAGCAGCCCTACAGTGGAAAGAGGAGCTTTCTTT CASSPTVERGAFF TRBV12-3/TRBV12-4 . . TRBJ1-1
TGTGCCAGCAGTAGGGCCTACGAGCAGTACTTC CASSRAYEQYF TRBV28 . . TRBJ2-7
TGTGCCAGCAGTTCCGGGCCCGGGACAGGCTTTTCACCCCTCCACTTT CASSSGPGTGFSPLHF TRBV27 . TRBD1 TRBJ1-6
TGTGCCAGCAGCGTAGCTCCGGGGACAGGGAGGACCGGGGAGCTGTTTTTT CASSVAPGTGRTGELFF TRBV9 . TRBD1 TRBJ2-2
TGTGCCAGCAGTATCGGACAGGCCTTTGATAGCCAGTACTTC CASSIGQAFDSQYF TRBV27 . TRBD1 TRBJ2-5
TGTGCCAGCAGCCATGACTGGCGGGGGCCGTACAATGAGCAGTTCTTC CASSHDWRGPYNEQFF TRBV11-2 . . TRBJ2-1
TGCAGCGTTGAAGGACAGGGGCAAATCAATGAGCAGTTCTTC CSVEGQGQINEQFF TRBV29-1 . TRBD1 TRBJ2-1
TGTGCCAGCAGTTTATCCGTTCGCGGGACCCAGTACTTC CASSLSVRGTQYF TRBV12-3/TRBV12-4 . . TRBJ2-5
TGTGCCAGCACAACTCAGGGGGGTTATCAGCCCCAGCATTTT CASTTQGGYQPQHF TRBV2 few TRBD1 TRBJ1-5
TGTGCCAGTAGTATGGGTCCTGGTACCTACGAGCAGTACTTC CASSMGPGTYEQYF TRBV19 . . TRBJ2-7
TGTGCCACCAGCGTCCCCGGGCGTGAAGCTTTCTTT CATSVPGREAFF TRBV15 . . TRBJ1-1
TGTGCCAGCTCCACCACGGGAGAGGGCTACGAGCAGTACTTC CASSTTGEGYEQYF TRBV28 . . TRBJ2-7
TGTGCCAGCGGTAACAGAAGCACAGATACGCAGTATTTT CASGNRSTDTQYF TRBV27 . . TRBJ2-3
TGCAGCGTTGCCCAAACACGAGGGGGTCCAGAGACCCAGTACTTC CSVAQTRGGPETQYF TRBV29-1 . . TRBJ2-5
TGCAGCGTTGAGGTGTGGACCCCGAACACTGAAGCTTTCTTT CSVEVWTPNTEAFF TRBV29-1 once . TRBJ1-1
TGCGCCAGCAGCTTCAGCGGGAGGAGCACAGATACGCAGTATTTT CASSFSGRSTDTQYF TRBV5-1 . TRBD2 TRBJ2-3
TGCAGCGTTCCGACAGAAAACACTGAAGCTTTCTTT CSVPTENTEAFF TRBV29-1 . . TRBJ1-1
TGCGCCAGCAGCTTCGGGACAATCTACGAGCAGTACTTC CASSFGTIYEQYF TRBV5-1 . . TRBJ2-7
TGTGCCATCAGTGGACAGCGGCAAAATCAGCCCCAGCATTTT CAISGQRQNQPQHF TRBV10-3 . . TRBJ1-5
TGTGCCAGCACCGGGTCTAGTGAGCAGTTCTTC CASTGSSEQFF TRBV27 . . TRBJ2-1